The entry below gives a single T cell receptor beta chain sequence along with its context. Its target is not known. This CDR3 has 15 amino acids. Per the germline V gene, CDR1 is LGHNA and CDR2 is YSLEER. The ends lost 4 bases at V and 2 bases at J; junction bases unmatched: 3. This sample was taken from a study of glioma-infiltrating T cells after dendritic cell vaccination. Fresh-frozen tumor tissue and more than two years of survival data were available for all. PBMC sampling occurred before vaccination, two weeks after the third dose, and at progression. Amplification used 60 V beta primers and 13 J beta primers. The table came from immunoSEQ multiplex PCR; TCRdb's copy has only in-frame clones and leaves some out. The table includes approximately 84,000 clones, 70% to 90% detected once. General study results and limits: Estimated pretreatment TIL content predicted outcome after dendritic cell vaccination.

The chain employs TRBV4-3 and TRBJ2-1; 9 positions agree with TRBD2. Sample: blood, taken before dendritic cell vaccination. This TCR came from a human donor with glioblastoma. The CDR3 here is CASSRTSVPYNEQFF. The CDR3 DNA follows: TGCGCCAGCAGCCGGACTAGCGTCCCCTACAATGAGCAGTTCTTC.